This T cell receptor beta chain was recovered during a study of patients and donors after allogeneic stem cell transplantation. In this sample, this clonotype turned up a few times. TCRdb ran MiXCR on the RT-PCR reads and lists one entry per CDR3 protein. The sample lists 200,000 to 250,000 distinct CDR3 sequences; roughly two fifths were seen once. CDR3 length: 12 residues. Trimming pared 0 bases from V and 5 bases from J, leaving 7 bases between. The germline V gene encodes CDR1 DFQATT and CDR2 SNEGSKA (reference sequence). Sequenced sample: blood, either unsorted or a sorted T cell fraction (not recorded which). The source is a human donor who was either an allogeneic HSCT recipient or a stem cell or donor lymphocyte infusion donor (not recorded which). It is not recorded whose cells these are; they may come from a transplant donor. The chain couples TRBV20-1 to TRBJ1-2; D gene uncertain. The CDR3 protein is CSARDRQYGYTF. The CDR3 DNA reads TGCAGTGCTAGAGACAGGCAGTATGGCTACACCTTC.